What follows are 23 T cell receptor beta chains derived from one specimen sequenced in a study of cytomegalovirus exposure and HLA in healthy donors. The PCR used 60 Vbeta and 13 Jbeta primers. Data came from immunoSEQ multiplex PCR; TCRdb stores just in-frame clones and leaves some out. The table lists some 130,000 clones, about 82% of them singletons. Sequencing used PBMCs. The receptor source for this set is a man aged 30 to 45 in good health.

This chain uses TRBV19 with TRBJ2-7; TRBD2 matches at 8 bases. CDR3 length: 16 residues. V lost 7 bases to trimming and J lost 2 bases; unmatched junction nucleotides: 13. Per germline, CDR1 LNHDA and CDR2 SQIVND (reference sequence). This CDR3 is CASTKTPGGATYEQYF. CDR3 sequence (DNA): TGTGCCAGTACCAAAACACCGGGAGGGGCCACCTACGAGCAGTACTTC.

This clone was detected once. The V call is TRBV29-1, the J call TRBJ2-7; 10 positions match TRBD2. The germline V gene has CDR1 SQVTM and CDR2 ANQGSEA. The V gene end was trimmed by 2 bases and the J gene end by 2 bases; junction bases not matched to a gene: 0. The CDR3 covers 13 residues. DNA of the CDR3: TGCAGCGTTGAAACTAGCGGGACCTACGAGCAGTACTTC. It encodes CSVETSGTYEQYF.

The rearrangement joins TRBV5-4 to TRBJ2-7; 7 bases match TRBD1. V shed 3 bases and J 2 bases; nucleotides not matched to a gene: 5. This CDR3 is 14 amino acids long. CDR1 is SGHNT and CDR2 is YYREEE in the germline V gene (reference sequence). The DNA of the CDR3 is TGTGCCAGCAGCTCGTACAGGGGTGCCTACGAGCAGTACTTC. Translation gives CASSSYRGAYEQYF.

The chain uses TRBV6-6 and TRBJ1-5, with TRBD1 identical over 9 bases. V dropped 7 bases and J dropped 6; count of bases not matched to a gene: 7. Germline V gives CDR1 MNHNY, CDR2 SVGAGI (reference sequence). The CDR3 has 14 residues. The CDR3 sequence: CASIKTGGIQPQHF. The CDR3 DNA reads TGTGCCAGCATCAAGACAGGGGGGATTCAGCCCCAGCATTTT.

V gene TRBV4-1 combines with J gene TRBJ2-2; 7 positions match TRBD1. V lost 4 bases, J lost 3 bases, and 8 bases stayed unmatched. Per the germline V gene, CDR1 is MGHRA and CDR2 is YSYEKL. The CDR3 loop spans 16 amino acids. The CDR3 here is CASSRQTGSDTGELFF. The CDR3 region has the DNA TGCGCCAGCAGCCGACAGACAGGGTCGGACACCGGGGAGCTGTTTTTT.

The chain's CDR3 is CSARLAASTDTQYF. DNA for the CDR3: TGCAGCGCAAGACTAGCGGCTAGCACAGATACGCAGTATTTT. J is TRBJ2-3 and V is TRBV29-1; 9 nucleotides agree with TRBD2. Trimming at V came to 7 bases and at J to 0 bases, leaving 5 bases not matched to a gene. Germline CDR1 SQVTM, CDR2 ANQGSEA. The CDR3 loop spans 14 amino acids.

The V gene is TRBV9, the J gene TRBJ2-1; perhaps TRBD2 as D (6 bases). The V gene's germline CDR1 is SGDLS and CDR2 YYNGEE. The V end was cut by 4 bases, the J end by 0 bases, with 20 bases between. The CDR3 runs to 18 residues. The CDR3 nucleotides read TGTGCCAGCAGCAGATCCCCCGGACTATCTGACTCCTACAATGAGCAGTTCTTC. This codes for CASSRSPGLSDSYNEQFF. The variable domain in full, with the rest retrieved from reference TRBV9 and TRBJ2-1, is DSGVTQTPKHLITATGQRVTLRCSPRSGDLSVYWYQQSLDQGLQFLIQYYNGEERAKGNILERFSAQQFPDLHSELNLSSLELGDSALYFCASSRSPGLSDSYNEQFFGPGTRLTVL.

The genes are TRBV6-6 and TRBJ2-7, with 9 bases identical to TRBD2. Germline-derived CDR1 and CDR2 are MNHNY and SVGAGI (reference sequence). The CDR3 extends over 16 amino acids. The V segment lost 2 bases and the J segment 3 bases; nucleotides outside the gene matches: 8. This CDR3 is CASSYKDTTSGYEQYF. CDR3 coding DNA: TGTGCCAGCAGTTACAAAGATACGACTAGCGGCTACGAGCAGTACTTC.

This rearrangement joins TRBV11-3 to TRBJ2-7, with 12 positions matching TRBD2. Germline values: CDR1 SGHNT, CDR2 YENEEA. CDR3 size: 15 residues. The ends lost 5 bases at V and 6 bases at J; junction bases unmatched: 8. CDR3 DNA sequence: TGTGCCAGCAGCCGGGCGACTAGCGGGAGATTCGAGCAGTACTTC. Residues: CASSRATSGRFEQYF.

This chain connects TRBV28 to TRBJ2-2; 9 bases match TRBD2. The CDR3 consists of 15 residues. V trimming: 5 bases; J trimming: 7 bases; junction bases outside the gene matches: 8. Germline V gives CDR1 MDHEN, CDR2 SYDVKM. CDR3 amino acids: CASSISGSRDGELFF. CDR3 coding DNA: TGTGCCAGCAGTATTAGCGGGAGTAGGGACGGGGAGCTGTTTTTT.

The chain uses TRBV7-9 and TRBJ2-3; TRBD2 matches at 9 bases. The CDR3 contains 16 residues. In germline, CDR1 is SEHNR, CDR2 FQNEAQ (reference sequence). V was clipped by 5 bases and J by 2 bases; unmatched bases: 8. CDR3: CASSPSSGTITDTQYF. DNA of the CDR3: TGTGCCAGCAGCCCCTCTAGCGGGACTATCACAGATACGCAGTATTTT.

This clone was observed a handful of times. The junction does not match germline at one end; this may be a read error. This chain joins TRBV9 and TRBJ2-7, with D tentatively TRBD1 (5 bases). Germline assignment: CDR1 SGDLS and CDR2 YYNGEE. This CDR3 has 8 residues. The CDR3 here is CASSVRGF. The CDR3 DNA is TGTGCCAGCAGCGTTAGGGGATTC.

This clone was seen more than once but under ten times. This chain connects TRBV7-3 to TRBJ2-1; D might be TRBD2 (5 bases). V lost 2 bases to trimming and J lost 0 bases, with 8 bases between them. Germline CDR1 SGHTA, CDR2 FQGTGA. CDR3 length: 15 amino acids. The CDR3 sequence: CASSLDGISYNEQFF. CDR3 in DNA: TGTGCCAGCAGCTTAGACGGGATCTCCTACAATGAGCAGTTCTTC.

The gene calls are TRBV30 and TRBJ1-5, with a weak D call TRBD1 (5 bases). Per the germline V gene, CDR1 is GTSNPN and CDR2 is SVGIG (reference sequence). V lost 0 bases to trimming and J lost 4 bases, with 16 bases between them. The CDR3 totals 16 residues. The CDR3 bases are TGTGCCTGGAGTGTACGTGGGAGGCAGGGTAATCAGCCCCAGCATTTT. Translating it yields CAWSVRGRQGNQPQHF.

J is TRBJ2-7 and V is TRBV11-3, with 9 bases fitting TRBD2. The germline V gene has CDR1 SGHNT and CDR2 YENEEA. The CDR3 is 15 amino acids. With 7 bases clipped from V and 1 base from J, the junction kept 8 bases outside the gene matches. In DNA form, the CDR3 reads TGTGCCAGCAACGTGACTAGCGGTAAATCCTACGAGCAGTACTTC. Protein product: CASNVTSGKSYEQYF. The whole variable domain, remainder taken from reference TRBV11-3 and TRBJ2-7, is EAGVVQSPRYKIIEKKQPVAFWCNPISGHNTLYWYLQNLGQGPELLIRYENEEAVDDSQLPKDRFSAERLKGVDSTLKIQPAELGDSAVYLCASNVTSGKSYEQYFGPGTRLTVT.

The chain employs TRBV10-1 and TRBJ2-7, with D possibly being TRBD1 (5 bases). Trimming took 2 bases from V and 2 from J, leaving 10 bases between them. The CDR3 is 14 amino acids. Germline lookup yields CDR1 WNHNN and CDR2 SYGVQD (reference sequence). CDR3 sequence (DNA): TGCGCCAGCAGTGAGCAGACAGTACCCTACGAGCAGTACTTC. This encodes CASSEQTVPYEQYF.

The table lists this clone with a count of one. The genes are TRBV29-1 and TRBJ1-1; weak D call: TRBD1 (5 bases). The V end was cut by 3 bases, the J end by 7 bases, with 18 bases between. From germline, CDR1 is SQVTM and CDR2 ANQGSEA. The CDR3 extends over 14 amino acids. The chain's CDR3 is CSVDTGRGAIEAFF. The CDR3 DNA sequence: TGCAGCGTTGATACGGGGCGGGGTGCGATTGAAGCTTTCTTT.

The table lists this clone with a few counts. CDR3 bases: TGCGCCAGCAGCCAAGCGGCGGCTGGGACTAATGAAAAACTGTTTTTT. Its translation: CASSQAAAGTNEKLFF. The chain links TRBV4-3 to TRBJ1-4; D is undetermined. Germline V gene data show CDR1 as LGHNA and CDR2 as YSLEER. The CDR3 covers 16 residues. V was cut by 1 base and J by 2 bases, with 11 bases left in between.

This rearrangement joins TRBV25-1 to TRBJ2-1, with 7 bases lining up with TRBD2. J lost 4 bases, V lost 3 bases, and 12 bases had no gene match. The V gene's germline CDR1 is MGHDK and CDR2 SYGVNS. The CDR3 length is 17 residues. DNA of the CDR3: TGTGCCAGCAGTGAGGGCCAGCGGGGCCACACGTACAATGAGCAGTTCTTC. Translation: CASSEGQRGHTYNEQFF. Drawing the rest from reference TRBV25-1 and TRBJ2-1, the complete variable domain is EADIYQTPRYLVIGTGKKITLECSQTMGHDKMYWYQQDPGMELHLIHYSYGVNSTEKGDLSSESTVSRIRTEHFPLTLESARPSHTSQYLCASSEGQRGHTYNEQFFGPGTRLTVL.

The chain is built from TRBV2 and TRBJ2-7, with D unclear. The CDR3 has 11 amino acids. CDR1 is SNHLY and CDR2 is FYNNEI in the germline V gene. V was clipped by 6 bases and J by 7 bases, with 10 bases between them. The DNA of the CDR3 is TGTGCCAGCAGCCCTTCCGGGGAGCAGTACTTC. It is translated as CASSPSGEQYF.

The chain is built from TRBV6-5 and TRBJ1-2; TRBD1 might be the D (6 bases). V lost 4 bases to trimming and J lost 7 bases, with 16 bases between them. This CDR3 comprises 14 residues. CDR1 and CDR2 from the germline V gene are MNHEY and SVGAGI. The CDR3 reads CASSSAGWGPGYTF. Written as DNA, the CDR3 is TGTGCCAGCAGTTCCGCCGGTTGGGGGCCTGGCTACACCTTC.

The rearrangement links TRBV7-9 to TRBJ2-7; possibly TRBD1 for D (6 bases). V was shortened by 1 base and J by 2 bases, with 15 bases between the two germline ends. The CDR3 is 16 residues long. Germline loops: CDR1 SEHNR, CDR2 FQNEAQ (reference sequence). This CDR3 reads CASSLETRTAPYEQYF. The CDR3 DNA sequence: TGTGCCAGCAGCTTAGAGACCCGGACAGCCCCCTACGAGCAGTACTTC.

The chain is built from TRBV18 and TRBJ1-4, with no clear D. Trimming stripped 8 bases from V and 5 bases from J, with 12 bases between. The germline gives CDR1 KGHSH, CDR2 LQKENI. The CDR3 runs 13 residues. This CDR3 reads CASAPAENEKLFF. In nucleotides, the CDR3 is TGTGCCAGCGCCCCGGCGGAAAATGAAAAACTGTTTTTT.